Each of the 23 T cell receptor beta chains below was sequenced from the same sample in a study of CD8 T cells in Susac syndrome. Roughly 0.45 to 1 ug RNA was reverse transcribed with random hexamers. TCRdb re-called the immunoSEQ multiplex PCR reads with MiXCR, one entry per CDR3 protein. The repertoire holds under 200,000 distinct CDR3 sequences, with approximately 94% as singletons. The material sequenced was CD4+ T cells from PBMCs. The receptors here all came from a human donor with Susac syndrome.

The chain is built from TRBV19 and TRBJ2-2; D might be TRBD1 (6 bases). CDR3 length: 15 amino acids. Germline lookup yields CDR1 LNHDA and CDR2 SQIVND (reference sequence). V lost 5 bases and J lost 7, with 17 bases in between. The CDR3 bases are TGTGCCAGTAGTCCCAACAGGGTAGGCGGCGGGGAGCTGTTTTTT. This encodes CASSPNRVGGGELFF.

This chain's CDR3 is CASSSGLAGSTDTQYF. In DNA form, the CDR3 reads TGTGCCAGCAGCTCGGGACTAGCGGGGAGCACAGATACGCAGTATTTT. The V and J genes are TRBV7-2 and TRBJ2-3; 13 bases are a match to TRBD2. Germline lookup yields CDR1 SGHTA and CDR2 FQGNSA. With 4 bases clipped from V and 0 bases from J, the junction kept 1 base outside the gene matches. CDR3 length: 16 amino acids.

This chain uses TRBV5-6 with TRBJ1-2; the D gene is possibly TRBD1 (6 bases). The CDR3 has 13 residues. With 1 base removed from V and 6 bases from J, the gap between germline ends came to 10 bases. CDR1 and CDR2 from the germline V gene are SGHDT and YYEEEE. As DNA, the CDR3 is TGTGCCAGCAGCTTGTCACAGGGCCATGGCTACACCTTC. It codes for CASSLSQGHGYTF. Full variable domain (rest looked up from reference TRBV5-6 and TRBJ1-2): DAGVTQSPTHLIKTRGQQVTLRCSPKSGHDTVSWYQQALGQGPQFIFQYYEEEERQRGNFPDRFSGHQFPNYSSELNVNALLLGDSALYLCASSLSQGHGYTFGSGTRLTVV.

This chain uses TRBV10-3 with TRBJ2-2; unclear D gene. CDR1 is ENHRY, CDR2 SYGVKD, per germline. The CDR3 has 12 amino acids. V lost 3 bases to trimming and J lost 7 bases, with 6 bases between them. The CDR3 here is CAISDGLGELFF. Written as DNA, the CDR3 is TGTGCCATCAGTGATGGGCTCGGGGAGCTGTTTTTT.

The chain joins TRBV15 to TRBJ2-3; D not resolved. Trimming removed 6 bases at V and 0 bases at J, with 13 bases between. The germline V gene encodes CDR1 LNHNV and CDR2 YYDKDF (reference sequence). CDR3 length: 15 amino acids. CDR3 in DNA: TGTGCCACCAGAGGAGTGTTGGACAGCACAGATACGCAGTATTTT. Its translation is CATRGVLDSTDTQYF.

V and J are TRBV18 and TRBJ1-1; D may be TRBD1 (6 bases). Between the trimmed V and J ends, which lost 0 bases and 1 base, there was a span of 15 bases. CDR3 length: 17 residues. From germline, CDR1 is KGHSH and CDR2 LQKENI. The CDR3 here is CASSPPMGAGGNTEAFF. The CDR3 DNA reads TGTGCCAGCTCACCACCGATGGGGGCCGGGGGGAACACTGAAGCTTTCTTT.

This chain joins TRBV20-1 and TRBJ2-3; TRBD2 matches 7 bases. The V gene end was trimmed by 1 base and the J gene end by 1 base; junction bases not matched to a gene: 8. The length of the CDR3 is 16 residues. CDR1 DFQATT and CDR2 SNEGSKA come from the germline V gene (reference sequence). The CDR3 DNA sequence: TGCAGTGCTAGAGTGCCCGGGGGGTTACGCACAGATACGCAGTATTTT. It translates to CSARVPGGLRTDTQYF.

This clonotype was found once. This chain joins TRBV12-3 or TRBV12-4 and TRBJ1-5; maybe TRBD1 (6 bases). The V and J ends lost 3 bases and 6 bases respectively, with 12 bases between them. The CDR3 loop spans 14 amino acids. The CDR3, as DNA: TGTGCCAGCAGTTTCGGACAGCGGATTCAGCCCCAGCATTTT. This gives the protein CASSFGQRIQPQHF.

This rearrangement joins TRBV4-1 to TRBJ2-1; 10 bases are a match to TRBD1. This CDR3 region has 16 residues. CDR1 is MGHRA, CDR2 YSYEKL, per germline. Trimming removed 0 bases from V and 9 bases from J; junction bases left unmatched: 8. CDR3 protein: CASSQDRDRGVGEQFF. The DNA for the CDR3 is TGCGCCAGCAGCCAAGACCGGGACAGGGGAGTCGGTGAGCAGTTCTTC.

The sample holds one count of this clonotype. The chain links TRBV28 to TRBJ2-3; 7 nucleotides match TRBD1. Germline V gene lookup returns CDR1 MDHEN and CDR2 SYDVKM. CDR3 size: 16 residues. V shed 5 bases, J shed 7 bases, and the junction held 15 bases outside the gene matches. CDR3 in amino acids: CASSLETATGANTQYF. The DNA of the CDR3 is TGTGCCAGCAGTCTGGAGACGGCAACAGGGGCAAATACGCAGTATTTT. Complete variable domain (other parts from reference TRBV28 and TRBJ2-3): DVKVTQSSRYLVKRTGEKVFLECVQDMDHENMFWYRQDPGLGLRLIYFSYDVKMKEKGDIPEGYSVSREKKERFSLILESASTNQTSMYLCASSLETATGANTQYFGPGTRLTVL.

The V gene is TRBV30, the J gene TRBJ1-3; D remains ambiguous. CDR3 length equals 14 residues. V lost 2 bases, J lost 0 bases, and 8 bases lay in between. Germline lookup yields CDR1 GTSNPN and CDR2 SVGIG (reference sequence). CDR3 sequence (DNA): TGTGCCTGGAGTACAGCGAGCTCTGGAAACACCATATATTTT. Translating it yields CAWSTASSGNTIYF. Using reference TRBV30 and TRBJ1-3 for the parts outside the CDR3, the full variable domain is SQTIHQWPATLVQPVGSPLSLECTVEGTSNPNLYWYRQAAGRGLQLLFYSVGIGQISSEVPQNLSASRPQDRQFILSSKKLLLSDSGFYLCAWSTASSGNTIYFGEGSWLTVV.

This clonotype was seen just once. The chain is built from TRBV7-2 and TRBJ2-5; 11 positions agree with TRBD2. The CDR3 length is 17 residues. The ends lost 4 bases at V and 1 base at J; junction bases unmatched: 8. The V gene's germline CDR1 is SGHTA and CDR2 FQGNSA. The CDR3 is CASSSLAGGLGQETQYF. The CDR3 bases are TGTGCCAGCAGCTCTTTAGCGGGGGGGCTCGGCCAAGAGACCCAGTACTTC.

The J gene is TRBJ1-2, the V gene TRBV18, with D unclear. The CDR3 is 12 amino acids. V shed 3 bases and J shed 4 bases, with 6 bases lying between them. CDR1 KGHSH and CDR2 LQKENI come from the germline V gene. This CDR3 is CASSPLPYGYTF. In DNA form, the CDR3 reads TGTGCCAGCTCACCGTTGCCCTATGGCTACACCTTC.

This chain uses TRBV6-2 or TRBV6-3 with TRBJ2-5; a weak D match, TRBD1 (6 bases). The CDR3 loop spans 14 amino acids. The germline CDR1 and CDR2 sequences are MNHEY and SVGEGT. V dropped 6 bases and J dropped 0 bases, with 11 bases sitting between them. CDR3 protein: CASRTDRNQETQYF. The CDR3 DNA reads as TGTGCCAGCAGGACCGACAGGAACCAAGAGACCCAGTACTTC.

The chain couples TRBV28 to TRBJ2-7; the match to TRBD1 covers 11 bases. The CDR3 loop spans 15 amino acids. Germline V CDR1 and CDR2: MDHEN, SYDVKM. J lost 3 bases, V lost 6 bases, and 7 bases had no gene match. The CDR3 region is CASRPGTGGRYEQYF. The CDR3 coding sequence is TGTGCCAGCAGACCCGGGACAGGGGGTCGCTACGAGCAGTACTTC.

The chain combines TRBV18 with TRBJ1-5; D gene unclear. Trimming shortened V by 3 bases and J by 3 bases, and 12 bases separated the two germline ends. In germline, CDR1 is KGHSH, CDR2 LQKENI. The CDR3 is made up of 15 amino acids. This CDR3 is CASSPAGVPNQPQHF. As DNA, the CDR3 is TGTGCCAGCTCACCGGCCGGGGTGCCCAATCAGCCCCAGCATTTT. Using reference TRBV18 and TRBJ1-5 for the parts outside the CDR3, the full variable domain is NAGVMQNPRHLVRRRGQEARLRCSPMKGHSHVYWYRQLPEEGLKFMVYLQKENIIDESGMPKERFSAEFPKEGPSILRIQQVVRGDSAAYFCASSPAGVPNQPQHFGDGTRLSIL.

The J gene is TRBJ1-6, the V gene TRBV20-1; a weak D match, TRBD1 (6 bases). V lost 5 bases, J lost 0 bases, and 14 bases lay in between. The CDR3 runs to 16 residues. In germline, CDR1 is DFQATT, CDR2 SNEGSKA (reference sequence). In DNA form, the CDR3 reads TGCAGTGCTGGGGAGGACAGACTCTCCTATAATTCACCCCTCCACTTT. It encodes CSAGEDRLSYNSPLHF.

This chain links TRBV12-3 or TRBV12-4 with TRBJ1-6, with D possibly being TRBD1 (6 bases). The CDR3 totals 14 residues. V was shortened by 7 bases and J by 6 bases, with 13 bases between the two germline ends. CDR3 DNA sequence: TGTGCCAGCACTACAGGGAGAAGTAATTCACCCCTCCACTTT. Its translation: CASTTGRSNSPLHF.

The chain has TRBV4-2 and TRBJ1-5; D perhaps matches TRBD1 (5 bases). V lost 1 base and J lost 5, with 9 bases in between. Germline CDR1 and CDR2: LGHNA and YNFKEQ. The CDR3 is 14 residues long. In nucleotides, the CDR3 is TGTGCCAGCAGCCAAGGGGGACCTGATCAGCCCCAGCATTTT. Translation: CASSQGGPDQPQHF.

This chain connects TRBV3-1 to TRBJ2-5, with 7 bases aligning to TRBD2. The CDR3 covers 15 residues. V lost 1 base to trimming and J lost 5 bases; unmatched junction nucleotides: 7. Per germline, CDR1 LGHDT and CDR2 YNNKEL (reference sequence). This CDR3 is CASSQARTSFETQYF. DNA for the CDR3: TGTGCCAGCAGCCAAGCCCGGACTAGTTTTGAGACCCAGTACTTC.

For the CDR3, the DNA is TGTGCCAGCCATCGTAACGGCGATAGCTCTGGAAACACCATATATTTT. Translating it yields CASHRNGDSSGNTIYF. The chain couples TRBV11-2 to TRBJ1-3; D is unclear. Germline values: CDR1 SGHAT, CDR2 FQNNGV. With 8 bases removed from V and 0 bases from J, the gap between germline ends came to 17 bases. The CDR3 length is 16 residues.

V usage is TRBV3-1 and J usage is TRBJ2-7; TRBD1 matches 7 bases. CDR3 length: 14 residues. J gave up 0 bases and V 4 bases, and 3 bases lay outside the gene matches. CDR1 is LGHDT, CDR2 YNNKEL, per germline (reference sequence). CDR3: CASSPTGFSYEQYF. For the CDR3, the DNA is TGTGCCAGCAGCCCGACAGGGTTCTCCTACGAGCAGTACTTC.

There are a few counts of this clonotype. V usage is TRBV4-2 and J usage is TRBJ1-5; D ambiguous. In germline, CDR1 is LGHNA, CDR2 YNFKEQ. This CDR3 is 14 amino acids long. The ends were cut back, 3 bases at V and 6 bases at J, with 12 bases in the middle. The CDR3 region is CASSQRPRRQPQHF. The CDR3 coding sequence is TGTGCCAGCAGCCAGCGCCCCCGGCGTCAGCCCCAGCATTTT.